Listed below are T cell receptor beta chains from one sample, sequenced in a study of T cell responses to AZD1222 COVID-19 vaccine. The repertoire was sequenced with immunoSEQ multiplex PCR; TCRdb's copy has only in-frame clones and lacks some. Seen here are some 90,000 clones, around 91% observed once, and the top ten hold around 5.5%. This sample comprised peripheral blood, obtained on day 0 of MenACWY control vaccination. Receptors originate from an adult in good health. Each CDR3 is given with its conserved first and last residue. D genes are given only for firm matches. A row's size may be missing; if present it is once, few, many or a size class.

abundance	d_gene	v_gene	j_gene	CDR3aa	CDR3nt
.	.	TRBV7-7	TRBJ1-6	CASKNRYNSPLHF	TGTGCTAGCAAGAATCGGTATAATTCACCCCTCCACTTT
.	.	TRBV5-1	TRBJ2-1	CASSLTPGNEQFF	TGCGCCAGCAGCTTGACGCCGGGCAATGAGCAGTTCTTC
.	.	TRBV19	TRBJ1-5	CASSGRNSNQPQHF	TGTGCCAGTAGTGGACGTAATAGCAATCAGCCCCAGCATTTT
.	TRBD2	TRBV7-9	TRBJ2-1	CASSPRGLAGVSEQFF	TGTGCCAGCAGCCCTAGGGGCCTAGCGGGAGTCAGTGAGCAGTTCTTC
once	.	TRBV5-1	TRBJ2-2	CASLNREGGTGELFF	TGCGCCAGCCTCAACCGGGAAGGAGGGACCGGGGAGCTGTTTTTT
.	.	TRBV6-6	TRBJ2-3	CASSPYRLVTDTQYF	TGTGCCAGCAGCCCCTATAGGCTAGTCACAGATACGCAGTATTTT
.	TRBD1	TRBV10-1	TRBJ2-3	CASSETGVRDTQYF	TGCGCCAGCAGTGAGACAGGGGTCAGGGATACGCAGTATTTT
.	.	TRBV7-2	TRBJ2-3	CASSAKGGGTSTDTQYF	TGTGCCAGCAGCGCCAAGGGGGGAGGAACCAGCACAGATACGCAGTATTTT
.	.	TRBV11-3	TRBJ2-2	CASSPEGAGSGYMNTGELFF	TGTGCCAGCAGCCCGGAGGGTGCCGGCTCGGGCTACATGAACACCGGGGAGCTGTTTTTT
.	TRBD2	TRBV3-1/TRBV3-2	TRBJ2-1	CASSQDGSGRIEQFF	TGTGCCAGCAGCCAAGATGGTAGCGGGAGGATTGAGCAGTTCTTC
.	.	TRBV24-1	TRBJ2-7	CATRNCEQYF	TGTGCCACTAGGAATTGCGAGCAGTACTTC
.	TRBD1	TRBV10-1	TRBJ2-2	CASSRDSINTGELFF	TGCGCCAGCAGTCGGGACAGTATAAACACCGGGGAGCTGTTTTTT
.	TRBD1	TRBV10-3	TRBJ1-2	CAISERGQGSGYTF	TGTGCCATCAGTGAGCGGGGACAGGGTTCTGGCTACACCTTC
.	.	TRBV19	TRBJ2-2	CASSIRGGTGELFF	TGTGCCAGTAGTATAAGGGGTGGCACCGGGGAGCTGTTTTTT
.	TRBD1	TRBV6-5	TRBJ1-6	CASKGQGWNSPLHF	TGTGCCAGCAAAGGACAGGGCTGGAATTCACCCCTCCACTTT
.	TRBD1	TRBV5-1	TRBJ2-1	CASSPPGTAYNEQFF	TGCGCCAGCAGCCCCCCGGGGACAGCCTACAATGAGCAGTTCTTC